This TCR beta chain was identified in a study of pediatric ulcerative colitis. Study outcomes and limitations: Rectal repertoires separated controls, mild-moderate and acute severe colitis.

Each sample received Survey-level depth of up to 500,000 reads. The method was immunoSEQ multiplex PCR; TCRdb's version includes in-frame clones alone and lacks a portion of them. The sample includes 55,000 to 65,000 clones, just over 75% of them seen just once. As concerns this clone: As yet, its antigen is unknown.

The sequenced sample consisted of blood. The TCR sequence derives from a boy aged 10-17 years with moderate ulcerative colitis.

The CDR3 here is CASSPSGGPGNSGNTIYF. The CDR3, as DNA: TGTGCCAGCAGCCCCTCGGGGGGCCCCGGAAACTCTGGAAACACCATATATTTT. The chain carries TRBV7-8 and TRBJ1-3; D may be TRBD1 (6 bases). Trimming cost V 5 bases and J 0 bases, with 20 bases left between them. From germline, CDR1 is SGHVS and CDR2 FQNEAQ. This CDR3 is built from 18 residues.